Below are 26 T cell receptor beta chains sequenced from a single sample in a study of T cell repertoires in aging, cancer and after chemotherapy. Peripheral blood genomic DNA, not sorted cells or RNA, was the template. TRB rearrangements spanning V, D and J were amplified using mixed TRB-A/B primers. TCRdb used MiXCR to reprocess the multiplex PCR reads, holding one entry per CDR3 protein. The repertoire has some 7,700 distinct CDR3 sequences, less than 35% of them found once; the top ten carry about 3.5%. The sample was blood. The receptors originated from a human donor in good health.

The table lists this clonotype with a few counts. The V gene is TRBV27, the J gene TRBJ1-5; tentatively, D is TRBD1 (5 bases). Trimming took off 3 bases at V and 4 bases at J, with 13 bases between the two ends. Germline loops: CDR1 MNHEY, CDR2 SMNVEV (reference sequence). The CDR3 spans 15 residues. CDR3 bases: TGTGCCAGCAGTTTCCGTGACAGTATTAATCAGCCCCAGCATTTT. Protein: CASSFRDSINQPQHF.

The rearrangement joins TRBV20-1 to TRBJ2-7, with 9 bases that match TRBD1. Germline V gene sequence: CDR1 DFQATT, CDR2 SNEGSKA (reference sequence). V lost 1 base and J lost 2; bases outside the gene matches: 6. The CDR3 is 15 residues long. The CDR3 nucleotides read TGCAGTGCTAGAGCTCCGGGACAGGGTCCCTACGAGCAGTACTTC. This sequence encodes CSARAPGQGPYEQYF.

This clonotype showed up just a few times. The DNA for the CDR3 is TGTGCCAGTAGTTTGGACAGGGGCGGCTATGGCTACACCTTC. Translation: CASSLDRGGYGYTF. The V call is TRBV19, the J call TRBJ1-2; 9 bases line up with TRBD1. Losses at the gene ends were 5 bases for V and 4 bases for J; bases not matched to a gene: 5. Germline V gene sequence: CDR1 LNHDA, CDR2 SQIVND (reference sequence). The CDR3 is 14 amino acids. Using reference TRBV19 and TRBJ1-2 for the parts outside the CDR3, the full variable domain is DGGITQSPKYLFRKEGQNVTLSCEQNLNHDAMYWYRQDPGQGLRLIYYSQIVNDFQKGDIAEGYSVSREKKESFPLTVTSAQKNPTAFYLCASSLDRGGYGYTFGSGTRLTVV.

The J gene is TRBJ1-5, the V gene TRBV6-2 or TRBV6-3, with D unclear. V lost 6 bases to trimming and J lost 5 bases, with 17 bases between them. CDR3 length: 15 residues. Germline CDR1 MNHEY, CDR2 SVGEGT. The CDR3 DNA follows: TGTGCCAGCAGGAGCCGTGAGGTGGGATATCAGCCCCAGCATTTT. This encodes CASRSREVGYQPQHF.

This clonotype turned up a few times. The CDR3 loop reads CASSASGVGTQYF. The CDR3 DNA reads TGTGCCAGCAGCGCATCGGGCGTGGGGACCCAGTACTTC. J is TRBJ2-5 and V is TRBV27; D unclear. Trimming removed 6 bases from V and 7 bases from J, with 15 bases in between. CDR1 is MNHEY, CDR2 SMNVEV, per germline (reference sequence). The CDR3 extends over 13 amino acids.

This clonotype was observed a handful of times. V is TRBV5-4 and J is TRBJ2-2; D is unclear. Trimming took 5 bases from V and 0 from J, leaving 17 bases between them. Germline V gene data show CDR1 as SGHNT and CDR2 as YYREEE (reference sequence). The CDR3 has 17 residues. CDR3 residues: CASSPPGNSANTGELFF. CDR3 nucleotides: TGTGCCAGCAGTCCACCTGGTAATTCGGCGAACACCGGGGAGCTGTTTTTT.

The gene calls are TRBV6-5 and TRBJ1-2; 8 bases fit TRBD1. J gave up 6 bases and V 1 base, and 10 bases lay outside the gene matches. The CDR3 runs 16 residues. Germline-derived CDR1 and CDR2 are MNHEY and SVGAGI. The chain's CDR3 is CASSYFGQGRGNGYTF. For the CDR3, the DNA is TGTGCCAGCAGTTACTTTGGACAGGGAAGGGGAAATGGCTACACCTTC.

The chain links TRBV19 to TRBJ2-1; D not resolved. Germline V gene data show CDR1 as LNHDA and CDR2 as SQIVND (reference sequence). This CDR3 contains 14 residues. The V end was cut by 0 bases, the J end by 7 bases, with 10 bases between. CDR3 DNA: TGTGCCAGTAGTATAGATCGGCGCTTAAATGAGCAGTTCTTC. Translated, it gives CASSIDRRLNEQFF.

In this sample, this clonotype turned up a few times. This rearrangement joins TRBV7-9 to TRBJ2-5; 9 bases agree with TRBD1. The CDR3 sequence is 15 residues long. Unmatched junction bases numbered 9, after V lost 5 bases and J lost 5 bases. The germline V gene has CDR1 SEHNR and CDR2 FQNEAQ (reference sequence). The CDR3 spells CASSPRVGTGETQYF. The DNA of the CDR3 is TGTGCCAGCAGCCCTCGTGTCGGGACAGGGGAGACCCAGTACTTC.

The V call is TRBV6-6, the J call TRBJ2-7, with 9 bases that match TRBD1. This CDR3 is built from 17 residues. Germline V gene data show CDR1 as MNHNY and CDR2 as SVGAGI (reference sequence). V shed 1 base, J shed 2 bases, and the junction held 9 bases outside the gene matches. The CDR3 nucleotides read TGTGCCAGCAGTTACTTCATGCCGGGACAGGGCACCTACGAGCAGTACTTC. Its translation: CASSYFMPGQGTYEQYF.

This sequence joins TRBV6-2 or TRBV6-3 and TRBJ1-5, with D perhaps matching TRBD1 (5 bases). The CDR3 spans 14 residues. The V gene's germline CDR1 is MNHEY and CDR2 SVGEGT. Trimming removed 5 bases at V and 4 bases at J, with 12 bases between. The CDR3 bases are TGTGCCAGCAGTATCCCTAGGGGAAATCAGCCCCAGCATTTT. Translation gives CASSIPRGNQPQHF.

CDR3 nucleotides: TGTGCCAGCAGTTATGACCACAGGGGGCTAGGCACTGAAGCTTTCTTT. Translated, it gives CASSYDHRGLGTEAFF. The genes are TRBV6-5 and TRBJ1-1; 9 positions agree with TRBD1. CDR3 length equals 16 residues. V lost 3 bases, J lost 4 bases, and 9 bases stayed unmatched. The germline V gene encodes CDR1 MNHEY and CDR2 SVGAGI.

The CDR3 DNA reads TGTGCCAGTAGTAGCGGGGGGGCTTGGGCTAGCACAGATACGCAGTATTTT. This codes for CASSSGGAWASTDTQYF. The chain employs TRBV19 and TRBJ2-3; 9 bases are a match to TRBD2. The CDR3 contains 17 residues. Germline V gives CDR1 LNHDA, CDR2 SQIVND (reference sequence). V lost 4 bases to trimming and J lost 0 bases; unmatched junction nucleotides: 8.

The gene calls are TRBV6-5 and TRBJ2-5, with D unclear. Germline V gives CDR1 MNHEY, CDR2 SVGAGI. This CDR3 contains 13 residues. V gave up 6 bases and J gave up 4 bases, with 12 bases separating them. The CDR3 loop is CASSPRWGETQYF. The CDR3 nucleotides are TGTGCCAGCAGCCCTAGGTGGGGAGAGACCCAGTACTTC.

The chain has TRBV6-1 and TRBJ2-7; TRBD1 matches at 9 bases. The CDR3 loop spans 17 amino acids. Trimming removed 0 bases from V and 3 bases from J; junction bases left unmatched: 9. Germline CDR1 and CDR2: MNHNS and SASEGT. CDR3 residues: CASSEARPGTGLYEQYF. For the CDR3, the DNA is TGTGCCAGCAGTGAAGCCCGTCCCGGGACAGGGCTCTACGAGCAGTACTTC.

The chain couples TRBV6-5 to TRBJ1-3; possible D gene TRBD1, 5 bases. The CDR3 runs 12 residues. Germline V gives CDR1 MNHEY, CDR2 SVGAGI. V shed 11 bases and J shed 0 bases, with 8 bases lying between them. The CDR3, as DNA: TGTGCCGCGGGGGGCTCTGGAAACACCATATATTTT. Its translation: CAAGGSGNTIYF.

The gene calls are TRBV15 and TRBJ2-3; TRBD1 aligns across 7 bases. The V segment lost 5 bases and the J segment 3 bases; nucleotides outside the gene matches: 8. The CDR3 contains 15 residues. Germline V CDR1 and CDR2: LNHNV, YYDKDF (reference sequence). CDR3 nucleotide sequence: TGTGCCACCAGCGGACTGGACAGGTCTACAGATACGCAGTATTTT. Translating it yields CATSGLDRSTDTQYF.

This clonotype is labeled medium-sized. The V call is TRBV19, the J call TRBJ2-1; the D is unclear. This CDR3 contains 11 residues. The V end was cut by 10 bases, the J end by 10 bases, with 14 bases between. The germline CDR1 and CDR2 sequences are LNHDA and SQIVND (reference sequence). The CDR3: CATLSRREQFF. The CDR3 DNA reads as TGTGCCACCTTGTCGCGGCGAGAGCAGTTCTTC.

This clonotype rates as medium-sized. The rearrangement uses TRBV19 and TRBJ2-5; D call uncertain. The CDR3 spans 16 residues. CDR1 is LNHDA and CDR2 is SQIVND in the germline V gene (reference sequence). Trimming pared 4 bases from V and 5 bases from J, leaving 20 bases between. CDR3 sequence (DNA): TGTGCCAGTAGTACCACCGGAATGGGCGGCTTGGAGACCCAGTACTTC. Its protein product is CASSTTGMGGLETQYF.

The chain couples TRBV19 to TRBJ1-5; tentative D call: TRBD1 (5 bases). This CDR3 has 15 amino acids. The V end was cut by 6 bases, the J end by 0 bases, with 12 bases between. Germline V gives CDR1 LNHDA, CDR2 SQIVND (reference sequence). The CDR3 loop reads CASREDIRSNQPQHF. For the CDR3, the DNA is TGTGCCAGTAGGGAGGACATCCGTAGCAATCAGCCCCAGCATTTT.

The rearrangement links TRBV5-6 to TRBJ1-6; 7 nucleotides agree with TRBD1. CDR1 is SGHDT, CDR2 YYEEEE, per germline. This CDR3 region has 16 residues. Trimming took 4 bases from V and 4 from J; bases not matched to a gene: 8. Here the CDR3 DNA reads TGTGCCAGCAGCCAAGATTGGGACAGTTATAATTCACCCCTCCACTTT. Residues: CASSQDWDSYNSPLHF.

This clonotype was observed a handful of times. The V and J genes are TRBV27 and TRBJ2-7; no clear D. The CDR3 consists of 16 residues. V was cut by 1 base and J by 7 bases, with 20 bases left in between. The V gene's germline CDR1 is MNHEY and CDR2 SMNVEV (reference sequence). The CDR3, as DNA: TGTGCCAGCAGTTTATGGCCTCCGAGTTCCGGCAAAGAGCAGTACTTC. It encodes CASSLWPPSSGKEQYF.

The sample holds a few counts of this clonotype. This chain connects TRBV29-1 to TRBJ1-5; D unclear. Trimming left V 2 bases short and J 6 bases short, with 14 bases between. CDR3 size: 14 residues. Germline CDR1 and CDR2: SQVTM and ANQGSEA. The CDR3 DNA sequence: TGCAGCGTTGAATTGGGCGGAGTGGGTCAGCCCCAGCATTTT. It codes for CSVELGGVGQPQHF.

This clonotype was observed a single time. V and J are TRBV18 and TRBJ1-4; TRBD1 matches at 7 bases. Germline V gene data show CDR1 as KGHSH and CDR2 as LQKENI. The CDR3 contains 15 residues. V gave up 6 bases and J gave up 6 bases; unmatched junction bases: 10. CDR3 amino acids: CASSPDRVEDEKLFF. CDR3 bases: TGTGCCAGCTCCCCTGACAGGGTTGAAGATGAAAAACTGTTTTTT.

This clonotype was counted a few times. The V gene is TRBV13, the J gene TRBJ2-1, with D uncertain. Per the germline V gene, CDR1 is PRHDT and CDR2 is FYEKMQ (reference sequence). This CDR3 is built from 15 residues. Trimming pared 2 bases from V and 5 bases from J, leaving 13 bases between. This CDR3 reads CASSLLRRGNNEQFF. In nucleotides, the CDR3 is TGTGCCAGCAGCTTATTAAGGAGAGGTAACAATGAGCAGTTCTTC.

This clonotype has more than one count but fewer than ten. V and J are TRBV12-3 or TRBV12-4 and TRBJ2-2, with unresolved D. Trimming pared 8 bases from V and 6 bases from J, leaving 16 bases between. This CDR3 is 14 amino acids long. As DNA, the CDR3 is TGTGCCAGCTTACAGTTGGCTGGCCCCGGGGAGCTGTTTTTT. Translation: CASLQLAGPGELFF.